A selection of T cell receptor beta chains follows, all from one sample in a study of patients and donors after allogeneic stem cell transplantation. One entry per CDR3 protein, called by TCRdb with MiXCR from the RT-PCR reads. The top ten hold about 30% of the sample, which has some 200,000 distinct CDR3 sequences, 41% seen once. Sequenced sample: blood, either unsorted or a sorted T cell fraction (not recorded which). All receptors derive from a human donor who was either an allogeneic HSCT recipient or a stem cell or donor lymphocyte infusion donor (not recorded which). It is not recorded whose cells these are; they may come from a transplant donor. The CDR3 runs from the conserved cysteine through the conserved F or W. D genes are given only for firm matches. Part of the rows lack a size; the others show once, few, many or a class for expanded clones.

J gene: TRBJ2-3; V gene: TRBV20-1; D gene: NA; clone size: once; CDR3 DNA: TGCAGTGCTAGGCCTAGGGAGGTAACGCAGTATTTT; CDR3 protein: CSARPREVTQYF
J gene: TRBJ1-1; V gene: TRBV7-2; D gene: NA; clone size: few; CDR3 DNA: TGTGCCAGCAGCTTAGATCGCGCCTGGAAGAACACTGAAGCTTTCTTT; CDR3 protein: CASSLDRAWKNTEAFF
J gene: TRBJ2-1; V gene: TRBV7-2; D gene: TRBD2; clone size: NA; CDR3 DNA: TGTGCCAGCAGCCCCCGCCCGCGGGGGTTTCTAGACAATGAGCAGTTCTTC; CDR3 protein: CASSPRPRGFLDNEQFF
J gene: TRBJ2-5; V gene: TRBV12-3/TRBV12-4; D gene: NA; clone size: NA; CDR3 DNA: TGTGCCAGCACCACAGGGCAAGAGACCCAGTACTTC; CDR3 protein: CASTTGQETQYF
J gene: TRBJ1-5; V gene: TRBV30; D gene: NA; clone size: few; CDR3 DNA: TGTGCCTGGAATAAGGGGTGGAACAATCAGCCCCAGCATTTT; CDR3 protein: CAWNKGWNNQPQHF
J gene: TRBJ2-7; V gene: TRBV27; D gene: TRBD1; clone size: NA; CDR3 DNA: TGTGCCAGCAGTTCCAGGGACAGGGGGGGGAACGAGCAGTACTTC; CDR3 protein: CASSSRDRGGNEQYF
J gene: TRBJ1-6; V gene: TRBV20-1; D gene: NA; clone size: NA; CDR3 DNA: TGCAGTGCCATACATCCGGGGACAAATTCACCCCTCCACTTT; CDR3 protein: CSAIHPGTNSPLHF
J gene: TRBJ1-2; V gene: TRBV28; D gene: NA; clone size: NA; CDR3 DNA: TGTGCCAGCAGTTTTGAGGTCGAGGACTATGGCTACACCTTC; CDR3 protein: CASSFEVEDYGYTF
J gene: TRBJ1-3; V gene: TRBV7-2; D gene: NA; clone size: NA; CDR3 DNA: TGTGCCAGCAGCTTAGTGGGCGGGAGCTCTGGAAACACCATATATTTT; CDR3 protein: CASSLVGGSSGNTIYF
J gene: TRBJ2-1; V gene: TRBV24-1; D gene: TRBD2; clone size: few; CDR3 DNA: TGTGCCAACCACGTCAGGACTAGCGGGGCTTACAATGAGCAGTTCTTC; CDR3 protein: CANHVRTSGAYNEQFF
J gene: TRBJ1-1; V gene: TRBV6-2/TRBV6-3; D gene: NA; clone size: NA; CDR3 DNA: TGTGCCAGCAGTTACTCAAGGACGTTGGGGAACACTGAAGCTTTCTTT; CDR3 protein: CASSYSRTLGNTEAFF
J gene: TRBJ2-1; V gene: TRBV6-2/TRBV6-3; D gene: NA; clone size: few; CDR3 DNA: TGTGCCAGCAGTTACAGGTCAGGTTCTTACAATGAGCAGTTCTTC; CDR3 protein: CASSYRSGSYNEQFF
J gene: TRBJ1-1; V gene: TRBV18; D gene: NA; clone size: NA; CDR3 DNA: TGTGCCAGCTCACCATGGGAGCCCACTGAAGCTTTCTTT; CDR3 protein: CASSPWEPTEAFF
J gene: TRBJ2-7; V gene: TRBV29-1; D gene: NA; clone size: few; CDR3 DNA: TGCAGCGTTGCGGAACTGACAGGCCACACCTACGAGCAGTACTTC; CDR3 protein: CSVAELTGHTYEQYF
J gene: TRBJ1-5; V gene: TRBV19; D gene: NA; clone size: NA; CDR3 DNA: TGTGCCGGAGGACAACTGTATAGCAATCAGCCCCAGCATTTT; CDR3 protein: CAGGQLYSNQPQHF
J gene: TRBJ2-1; V gene: TRBV12-3/TRBV12-4; D gene: TRBD1; clone size: few; CDR3 DNA: TGTGCCAGCAACCCCATAGGACAGGGGACGGGCAATGAGCAGTTCTTC; CDR3 protein: CASNPIGQGTGNEQFF
J gene: TRBJ1-5; V gene: TRBV7-9; D gene: NA; clone size: NA; CDR3 DNA: TGTGCCAGCAGCCTGATGAAGGGAGGAAGCAATCAGCCCCAGCATTTT; CDR3 protein: CASSLMKGGSNQPQHF
J gene: TRBJ2-5; V gene: TRBV5-1; D gene: NA; clone size: once; CDR3 DNA: TGCGCCAGCAGCCCGGGGACGGACCAAGAGACCCAGTACTTC; CDR3 protein: CASSPGTDQETQYF
J gene: TRBJ2-2; V gene: TRBV5-1; D gene: NA; clone size: NA; CDR3 DNA: TGCGCCAGCAGCTTGGTCATACTACCCGGGGAGCTGTTTTTT; CDR3 protein: CASSLVILPGELFF
J gene: TRBJ1-2; V gene: TRBV14; D gene: NA; clone size: few; CDR3 DNA: TGTGCCAGCAGCCAAAGGGAGGCTCCGCGTCCTAACTATGGCTACACCTTC; CDR3 protein: CASSQREAPRPNYGYTF
J gene: TRBJ1-1; V gene: TRBV5-1; D gene: NA; clone size: few; CDR3 DNA: TGCGCCAGCAGCTTGACAGGGTTGCCCACTGAAGCTTTCTTT; CDR3 protein: CASSLTGLPTEAFF